The 24 T cell receptor beta chains listed next were all sequenced from one sample in a study of T cells in Graves' hyperthyroidism and ophthalmopathy. Amplification of TCR beta CDR3 regions used RNA as the template. During a first-round RT-PCR of the TCR CDR3, the HTBI primer set was used. A single record per CDR3 protein comes from TCRdb applying MiXCR to the multiplex PCR reads. The repertoire holds around 600,000 distinct CDR3 sequences, with about 45% as singletons. Sequenced: peripheral blood or thyroid tissue (not recorded which). All receptors come from an adult man with Graves' disease, either hyperthyroidism or ophthalmopathy (not recorded which).

This clonotype showed up just a few times. J is TRBJ2-7 and V is TRBV28; D possibly matches TRBD1 or TRBD2 (5 bases each). The CDR3 runs 15 residues. Germline V gene sequence: CDR1 MDHEN, CDR2 SYDVKM. Trimming cost V 5 bases and J 1 base, with 15 bases left between them. CDR3 nucleotide sequence: TGTGCCAGCAGTCCAGGGAGTCCAGCGTCCTACGAGCAGTACTTC. It translates to CASSPGSPASYEQYF.

This clonotype was detected only a few times. The chain joins TRBV19 to TRBJ1-2, with TRBD1 identical over 9 bases. This CDR3 comprises 15 residues. From germline, CDR1 is LNHDA and CDR2 SQIVND (reference sequence). V lost 3 bases, J lost 6 bases, and 8 bases stayed unmatched. The CDR3 DNA reads as TGTGCCAGTAGTATTACGACAGGGGGTAAGGATGGCTACACCTTC. Translating it yields CASSITTGGKDGYTF. Based on the CDR3 plus reference TRBV19 and TRBJ1-2, the full variable domain is DGGITQSPKYLFRKEGQNVTLSCEQNLNHDAMYWYRQDPGQGLRLIYYSQIVNDFQKGDIAEGYSVSREKKESFPLTVTSAQKNPTAFYLCASSITTGGKDGYTFGSGTRLTVV.

With regard to this clonotype: This could be a read error, since a much larger clone is one nucleotide away. The V gene is TRBV7-9, the J gene TRBJ2-5, with TRBD1 matching over 8 bases. CDR3 length equals 15 residues. The germline gives CDR1 SEHNR, CDR2 FQNEAQ (reference sequence). CDR3 nucleotides: TGTGCCGGCAGCTTTGGTCTAGGGACAGGAACGACCCAGTACTTC. This gives the protein CAGSFGLGTGTTQYF. Full variable domain (outside the CDR3, taken from reference TRBV7-9 and TRBJ2-5): DTGVSQNPRHKITKRGQNVTFRCDPISEHNRLYWYRQTLGQGPEFLTYFQNEAQLEKSRLLSDRFSAERPKGSFSTLEIQRTEQGDSAMYLCAGSFGLGTGTTQYFGPGTRLLVL.

This clonotype has a handful of counts. The CDR3 is CASSLLPGQELNTEAFF. As DNA, the CDR3 is TGTGCCAGCAGCTTACTCCCGGGACAGGAGTTGAACACTGAAGCTTTCTTT. This chain joins TRBV7-9 and TRBJ1-1; 8 bases align to TRBD1. Germline assignment: CDR1 SEHNR and CDR2 FQNEAQ (reference sequence). V gave up 2 bases and J gave up 0 bases; unmatched junction bases: 8. The CDR3 loop spans 17 amino acids. Full variable domain (remainder filled in from reference TRBV7-9 and TRBJ1-1): DTGVSQNPRHKITKRGQNVTFRCDPISEHNRLYWYRQTLGQGPEFLTYFQNEAQLEKSRLLSDRFSAERPKGSFSTLEIQRTEQGDSAMYLCASSLLPGQELNTEAFFGQGTRLTVV.

V usage is TRBV7-9 and J usage is TRBJ2-7, with 7 bases fitting TRBD1. Looked up from germline, CDR1 is SEHNR and CDR2 is FQNEAQ (reference sequence). The V and J ends lost 5 bases and 5 bases, in that order; junction bases with no gene match: 15. The CDR3 is 16 amino acids. The DNA of the CDR3 is TGTGCCAGCAGCGTTGTCAAGGGGGCGTCAAAAAACGAGCAGTACTTC. Protein sequence: CASSVVKGASKNEQYF.

Remarks on this clonotype: The junction does not match germline at one end; this may be a read error. This chain connects TRBV2 to TRBJ1-1, with TRBD1 as a possible D gene (5 bases). The CDR3 loop spans 11 amino acids. Germline V gene data show CDR1 as SNHLY and CDR2 as FYNNEI. CDR3 sequence: CASVMDTEAFF. CDR3 nucleotide sequence: TGTGCCAGCGTGATGGACACTGAAGCTTTCTTC.

This clonotype showed up many times. This chain's CDR3 is CSAQTDRAGSPLHF. CDR3 sequence (DNA): TGCAGTGCTCAAACGGACAGGGCAGGTTCACCCCTCCACTTT. The J gene is TRBJ1-6, the V gene TRBV20-1; 8 nucleotides align to TRBD1. The CDR3 consists of 14 residues. The V gene end was trimmed by 5 bases and the J gene end by 9 bases; junction bases not matched to a gene: 9. The germline gives CDR1 DFQATT, CDR2 SNEGSKA (reference sequence).

In this sample, this clonotype turned up a few times. The rearrangement links TRBV20-1 to TRBJ2-7; TRBD1 might be the D (6 bases). V was clipped by 6 bases and J by 5 bases, with 17 bases between them. Germline CDR1 reads DFQATT; CDR2 reads SNEGSKA (reference sequence). CDR3 length: 13 residues. CDR3 coding DNA: TGCAGTGCCAGTCGGGGACATGGTAACGAGCAGTACTTC. Translation: CSASRGHGNEQYF.

This chain connects TRBV2 to TRBJ1-2; the match to TRBD1 covers 8 bases. Germline CDR1 SNHLY, CDR2 FYNNEI. Trimming took 5 bases from V and 6 from J; bases not matched to a gene: 11. The CDR3 has 15 amino acids. CDR3 loop: CASSLSSGTGHGYTF. DNA of the CDR3: TGTGCCAGCAGTCTTTCTTCCGGGACAGGACATGGCTACACCTTC.

The chain uses TRBV10-3 and TRBJ2-3; D gene unclear. The length of the CDR3 is 13 residues. V lost 3 bases to trimming and J lost 0 bases, with 4 bases between them. Germline V lookup: CDR1 ENHRY, CDR2 SYGVKD. CDR3 sequence reads: CAISDASTDTQYF. DNA of the CDR3: TGTGCCATCAGTGACGCAAGCACAGATACGCAGTATTTT.

Regarding this clonotype: Just one base apart from a much larger clone, this may be a read error. The chain combines TRBV9 with TRBJ2-5; D possibly corresponds to TRBD2 (5 bases). V was clipped by 4 bases and J by 2 bases, with 9 bases between them. Germline V gives CDR1 SGDLS, CDR2 YYNGEE. This CDR3 comprises 13 residues. The CDR3 DNA reads as TGTGCCAGCAGCTCCCGGGGACAAGAGACCCAGTACTTC. It encodes CASSSRGQETQYF.

This clonotype was recorded a few times. The junction departs from germline at one end; a sequencing error may be responsible. The V call is TRBV24-1, the J call TRBJ1-2; D not resolved. Per the germline V gene, CDR1 is KGHDR and CDR2 is SFDVKD. This CDR3 is 14 amino acids long. CDR3 protein: CASSSPQTRGGYTF. The CDR3 coding sequence is TGTGCCAGCAGTTCGCCCCAGACCAGAGGTGGCTACACCTTC.

CDR3 protein: CSARVEGNRYGYTF. DNA for the CDR3: TGCAGTGCTAGAGTGGAGGGGAACCGCTATGGCTACACCTTC. This rearrangement joins TRBV20-1 to TRBJ1-2, with a weak D call TRBD1 (5 bases). V was trimmed by 1 base and J by 4 bases, leaving 13 bases between them. In germline, CDR1 is DFQATT, CDR2 SNEGSKA (reference sequence). The length of the CDR3 is 14 residues.

As concerns this clonotype: It may be a read error: a sequence one base away is much more abundant. The chain links TRBV19 to TRBJ1-6, with 10 bases fitting TRBD1. V was pared by 5 bases and J by 7 bases, with 5 bases of the junction left unmatched. Looked up from germline, CDR1 is LNHDA and CDR2 is SQIVND (reference sequence). The CDR3 length is 15 residues. In nucleotides, the CDR3 is TGTGCCAGTAGTGAAGGGACAGGGGTAAATTCACCCCTCCACTTT. It translates to CASSEGTGVNSPLHF.

V and J are TRBV29-1 and TRBJ1-2, with 9 nucleotides matching TRBD1. Germline V gives CDR1 SQVTM, CDR2 ANQGSEA. V shed 7 bases, J shed 4 bases, and the junction held 10 bases outside the gene matches. The CDR3 spans 14 residues. The CDR3 DNA is TGCAGCGGGCGGGACAGGGAGGATAGCTATGGCTACACCTTC. Residues: CSGRDREDSYGYTF.

This clonotype appeared a single time. A much larger clone differs from this one at a single base, so this may be a read error. The CDR3 loop is CASSFSGGHIYEQYF. The CDR3 nucleotides are TGTGCCAGCAGCTTCAGCGGGGGGCACATCTACGAGCAGTACTTC. The chain has TRBV7-9 and TRBJ2-7; TRBD2 aligns across 9 bases. CDR1 is SEHNR and CDR2 is FQNEAQ in the germline V gene (reference sequence). With 3 bases clipped from V and 3 bases from J, the junction kept 6 bases outside the gene matches. The CDR3 length is 15 residues.

V gene TRBV7-9 combines with J gene TRBJ2-5; D is unclear. The CDR3 totals 14 residues. Trimming left V 6 bases short and J 4 bases short, with 15 bases between. Germline V lookup: CDR1 SEHNR, CDR2 FQNEAQ (reference sequence). For the CDR3, the DNA is TGTGCCAGCAGTTTGGGCGCAAAGGGAGAGACCCAGTACTTC. Protein sequence: CASSLGAKGETQYF.

The J gene is TRBJ2-7, the V gene TRBV5-1; D is possibly TRBD2 (5 bases). From germline, CDR1 is SGHRS and CDR2 YFSETQ. Trimming shortened V by 0 bases and J by 3 bases, and 10 bases separated the two germline ends. This CDR3 spans 14 amino acids. The chain's CDR3 is CASSLEASNYEQYF. The CDR3 DNA is TGCGCCAGCAGCTTGGAGGCTAGCAACTACGAGCAGTACTTC.

J is TRBJ2-5 and V is TRBV10-3; 10 bases are a match to TRBD2. Germline V gives CDR1 ENHRY, CDR2 SYGVKD. CDR3 length equals 14 residues. Trimming took 7 bases from V and 1 from J; bases not matched to a gene: 3. CDR3 sequence: CAITPSGGQETQYF. CDR3 sequence (DNA): TGTGCCATCACTCCTAGCGGGGGCCAAGAGACCCAGTACTTC.

This chain uses TRBV25-1 with TRBJ1-6, with 7 bases matching TRBD1. J lost 7 bases, V lost 3 bases, and 9 bases had no gene match. Per germline, CDR1 MGHDK and CDR2 SYGVNS. This CDR3 region has 16 residues. CDR3 region: CASSDSSGTENSPLHF. Here the CDR3 DNA reads TGTGCCAGCAGTGATAGTTCGGGGACAGAGAATTCACCCCTCCACTTT.

The chain links TRBV12-3 or TRBV12-4 to TRBJ1-5, with 9 bases lining up with TRBD1. The trim removed 6 bases at V and 7 bases at J, leaving 13 bases unmatched. The CDR3 contains 16 residues. CDR3: CASSPTGTGLQQPQHF. CDR3 sequence (DNA): TGTGCCAGCAGCCCTACCGGGACAGGGCTACAACAGCCCCAGCATTTT.

A single count supports this clonotype. The chain couples TRBV9 to TRBJ1-2; 8 bases align to TRBD1. The junction had 8 bases not matched to a gene; V was cut back by 2 bases and J by 5 bases. CDR1 is SGDLS and CDR2 is YYNGEE in the germline V gene. CDR3 length: 15 residues. CDR3 protein: CASSVTGGTRYGYTF. CDR3 DNA sequence: TGTGCCAGCAGCGTCACAGGGGGGACTCGATATGGCTACACCTTC.

This rearrangement joins TRBV7-2 to TRBJ2-2, with D possibly being TRBD2 (6 bases). CDR1 is SGHTA and CDR2 is FQGNSA in the germline V gene. Trimming pared 6 bases from V and 5 bases from J, leaving 13 bases between. The CDR3 runs 14 residues. The chain's CDR3 is CASSGGVFTGELFF. In DNA, the CDR3 is TGTGCCAGCAGTGGAGGGGTTTTTACCGGGGAGCTGTTTTTT.

This clonotype appeared many times. The chain joins TRBV29-1 to TRBJ2-5; 9 bases are a match to TRBD1. This CDR3 contains 16 residues. Germline V gene sequence: CDR1 SQVTM, CDR2 ANQGSEA. V lost 3 bases, J lost 5 bases, and 13 bases stayed unmatched. The CDR3 reads CSVDPGDRAEVETQYF. CDR3 DNA: TGCAGCGTTGACCCCGGGGACAGGGCCGAAGTGGAGACCCAGTACTTC.